What follows are 30 T cell receptor beta chains derived from one specimen sequenced in a study of CDR3 diversity in severe acne. Using its own MiXCR run on the PCR reads, TCRdb lists one record per CDR3 protein. The sample has roughly 100,000 distinct CDR3 sequences; 51% are singletons. The sample comprised blood. These receptors originate from a male donor with acne.

The gene calls are TRBV9 and TRBJ2-7; 7 nucleotides agree with TRBD2. The CDR3 extends over 14 amino acids. Germline assignment: CDR1 SGDLS and CDR2 YYNGEE. V lost 0 bases to trimming and J lost 6 bases; unmatched junction nucleotides: 6. This chain's CDR3 is CASSVGAGAGEQYF. The CDR3 DNA is TGTGCCAGCAGCGTAGGGGCGGGAGCGGGCGAGCAGTACTTC. The whole variable domain, remainder taken from reference TRBV9 and TRBJ2-7, is DSGVTQTPKHLITATGQRVTLRCSPRSGDLSVYWYQQSLDQGLQFLIQYYNGEERAKGNILERFSAQQFPDLHSELNLSSLELGDSALYFCASSVGAGAGEQYFGPGTRLTVT.

This clonotype came up many times. The rearrangement links TRBV20-1 to TRBJ2-2, with D unclear. The V end lost 4 bases, the J end lost 1 base, and 7 bases lay between the germline ends. CDR1 and CDR2 (germline): DFQATT, SNEGSKA (reference sequence). This CDR3 has 13 amino acids. The DNA for the CDR3 is TGCAGTGCTAATGCGGTGAACACCGGGGAGCTGTTTTTT. Protein: CSANAVNTGELFF.

This clonotype was detected only a few times. The V and J genes are TRBV7-8 and TRBJ2-7; 7 bases agree with TRBD1. The germline CDR1 and CDR2 sequences are SGHVS and FQNEAQ. V dropped 4 bases and J dropped 0; count of bases not matched to a gene: 6. The CDR3 spans 15 residues. CDR3 sequence: CASSSTGASSYEQYF. For the CDR3, the DNA is TGTGCCAGCAGCTCTACAGGGGCGAGCTCCTACGAGCAGTACTTC.

The J gene is TRBJ1-1, the V gene TRBV7-9; TRBD1 might be the D (6 bases). The CDR3 is made up of 15 amino acids. Germline V gives CDR1 SEHNR, CDR2 FQNEAQ (reference sequence). Trimming took 1 base from V and 1 from J, leaving 10 bases between them. The CDR3: CASSLVTGRNTEAFF. As DNA, the CDR3 is TGTGCCAGCAGCTTAGTTACAGGGCGGAACACTGAAGCTTTCTTT.

This clonotype was observed many times. The chain employs TRBV6-1 and TRBJ1-1; D not certain. The germline V and J ends were trimmed by 8 bases and 0 bases, with 16 bases remaining between them. The germline gives CDR1 MNHNS, CDR2 SASEGT. The CDR3 has 15 residues. The CDR3 region has the DNA TGTGCCAGCGACCGAGAGATTATGATGAACACTGAAGCTTTCTTT. Amino acids: CASDREIMMNTEAFF.

This clonotype was observed many times. The rearrangement links TRBV6-1 to TRBJ1-1; tentatively, D is TRBD1 (5 bases). V shed 5 bases and J shed 3 bases, with 10 bases lying between them. CDR3 length: 13 residues. CDR1 and CDR2 from the germline V gene are MNHNS and SASEGT. CDR3 amino acids: CASSPKGHTEAFF. The DNA of the CDR3 is TGTGCCAGCAGTCCCAAGGGGCACACTGAAGCTTTCTTT.

The chain uses TRBV7-9 and TRBJ1-1; TRBD1 is a possible D gene (5 bases). V was clipped by 5 bases and J by 4 bases, with 14 bases between them. CDR1 is SEHNR, CDR2 FQNEAQ, per germline (reference sequence). This CDR3 contains 14 residues. CDR3 protein: CASSGDAKGTEAFF. Here the CDR3 DNA reads TGTGCCAGCAGCGGGGACGCGAAGGGCACTGAAGCTTTCTTT.

V and J are TRBV20-1 and TRBJ2-7, with TRBD1 matching over 11 bases. J lost 9 bases, V lost 6 bases, and 7 bases had no gene match. Per germline, CDR1 DFQATT and CDR2 SNEGSKA (reference sequence). This CDR3 is built from 12 residues. CDR3 coding DNA: TGCAGTGCCGAGGGACAGGGGGGGGTGCAGTACTTC. Translating gives CSAEGQGGVQYF.

A note on this clonotype: This may be a read error, as it is one base from a much larger clone. The genes are TRBV20-1 and TRBJ2-5; 10 bases match TRBD2. The germline CDR1 and CDR2 sequences are DFQATT and SNEGSKA (reference sequence). The CDR3 length is 15 residues. The junction had 6 bases not matched to a gene; V was cut back by 0 bases and J by 5 bases. In DNA, the CDR3 is TGCAGTGCTAGAGATATAATAGCGGGAGGCGAGACCCAGTACTTC. This encodes CSARDIIAGGETQYF.

The chain combines TRBV29-1 with TRBJ1-2, with 8 bases matching TRBD1. The length of the CDR3 is 15 residues. The J segment lost 4 bases and the V segment lost 3 bases, leaving 10 bases of the junction unmatched. The germline V gene has CDR1 SQVTM and CDR2 ANQGSEA. DNA for the CDR3: TGCAGCGTTGAGACATGGACAGGGTATGGCTATGGCTACACCTTC. It specifies CSVETWTGYGYGYTF.

The chain couples TRBV20-1 to TRBJ1-2; D is ambiguous. The CDR3 contains 15 residues. Germline CDR1 DFQATT, CDR2 SNEGSKA (reference sequence). Between the trimmed V and J ends, which lost 6 bases and 5 bases, there was a span of 22 bases. This CDR3 reads CSAGYTNTEEYGYTF. CDR3 sequence (DNA): TGCAGTGCCGGCTATACGAACACCGAAGAATATGGCTACACCTTC.

This clonotype was seen once. The chain links TRBV7-2 to TRBJ2-7; 10 bases map to TRBD2. Germline loops: CDR1 SGHTA, CDR2 FQGNSA. The V gene end was trimmed by 5 bases and the J gene end by 9 bases; junction bases not matched to a gene: 16. The CDR3 is 16 residues long. The CDR3 bases are TGTGCCAGCAGCCTTTTCCTGACTAGCGGGCCCCTCGGGCAGTACTTC. Its translation: CASSLFLTSGPLGQYF.

The chain uses TRBV12-3 or TRBV12-4 and TRBJ2-2; 8 bases fit TRBD1. After removal of 4 bases from V and 8 bases from J, the junction contained 9 bases not matched to a gene. This CDR3 region has 15 residues. As DNA, the CDR3 is TGTGCCAGCAGTTCGGGACAGGTGGTCGGGGGGGAGCTGTTTTTT. Encoded protein: CASSSGQVVGGELFF.

This clonotype is labeled medium-sized (0.01 to 0.1%). The chain has TRBV10-1 and TRBJ2-2; D call uncertain. Germline assignment: CDR1 WNHNN and CDR2 SYGVQD (reference sequence). V was shortened by 2 bases and J by 5 bases, with 6 bases between the two germline ends. The CDR3 length is 13 residues. CDR3 nucleotides: TGCGCCAGCAGTGAGATCGGGACCGGGGAGCTGTTTTTT. Its protein product is CASSEIGTGELFF.

About this clonotype: Possible read error: a much larger clone is one base away. The V gene is TRBV4-3, the J gene TRBJ1-1, with 8 bases lining up with TRBD1. Germline loops: CDR1 LGHNA, CDR2 YSLEER. The CDR3 extends over 14 amino acids. The CDR3 DNA reads TGCGCCGGCAGCGACAGGGGAAGGAACACTGAAGCTTTCTTT. Its protein is CAGSDRGRNTEAFF.

This clonotype was recorded many times. V gene TRBV7-8 combines with J gene TRBJ2-7, with D uncertain. This CDR3 is built from 13 residues. V gave up 3 bases and J gave up 5 bases, with 11 bases separating them. Germline loops: CDR1 SGHVS, CDR2 FQNEAQ. DNA of the CDR3: TGTGCCAGCAGCTTTTGGGTTAGAGACGAGCAGTACGTC. Translated, it gives CASSFWVRDEQYV.

Only a few counts were recorded for this clonotype. The chain couples TRBV2 to TRBJ2-2; a possible D gene is TRBD2 (6 bases). The CDR3 extends over 15 amino acids. V was pared by 10 bases and J by 7 bases, with 22 bases between. Germline assignment: CDR1 SNHLY and CDR2 FYNNEI. CDR3: CAILGGRDGGGELFF. In nucleotides, the CDR3 is TGTGCCATCTTGGGCGGGCGGGACGGTGGCGGGGAGCTGTTTTTT.

The chain joins TRBV25-1 to TRBJ2-1, with 14 nucleotides matching TRBD2. Germline V gives CDR1 MGHDK, CDR2 SYGVNS. The CDR3 has 19 amino acids. V lost 5 bases to trimming and J lost 6 bases; unmatched junction nucleotides: 15. The CDR3 DNA is TGTGCCAGCAGTTACCAGGCACCGGGACTAGCGGGAGAACGCAATGAGCAGTTCTTC. This encodes CASSYQAPGLAGERNEQFF.

This chain uses TRBV19 with TRBJ1-2; D is perhaps TRBD1 (5 bases). Germline CDR1 LNHDA, CDR2 SQIVND (reference sequence). V lost 7 bases and J 3 bases, leaving 12 bases between the germline ends. This CDR3 has 13 amino acids. In nucleotides, the CDR3 is TGTGCCAGTACAGGACAACCCCACTATGGCTACACCTTC. This gives the protein CASTGQPHYGYTF. The entire variable domain, with the rest obtained from reference TRBV19 and TRBJ1-2, is as follows: DGGITQSPKYLFRKEGQNVTLSCEQNLNHDAMYWYRQDPGQGLRLIYYSQIVNDFQKGDIAEGYSVSREKKESFPLTVTSAQKNPTAFYLCASTGQPHYGYTFGSGTRLTVV.

This clonotype was seen ten or more times. V usage is TRBV9 and J usage is TRBJ2-3; TRBD2 matches at 8 bases. The CDR3 runs 15 residues. With V trimmed by 3 bases and J by 0 bases, 3 bases remained unmatched. Germline CDR1 SGDLS, CDR2 YYNGEE. DNA for the CDR3: TGTGCCAGCAGCGCCACTAGCGGCAGCACAGATACGCAGTATTTT. It codes for CASSATSGSTDTQYF.

This clonotype was found many times. J is TRBJ2-3 and V is TRBV11-2; 9 bases align to TRBD2. Germline trimming cut 3 bases from V and 0 bases from J; bases unmatched to any gene: 7. Germline loops: CDR1 SGHAT, CDR2 FQNNGV. The CDR3 runs 17 residues. DNA for the CDR3: TGTGCCAGCAGCTTGTTTCCTAGCGGGACTAGCACAGATACGCAGTATTTT. This codes for CASSLFPSGTSTDTQYF.

The chain recombines TRBV29-1 with TRBJ2-6, with 8 bases aligning to TRBD1. The CDR3 has 17 amino acids. With 2 bases clipped from V and 1 base from J, the junction kept 7 bases outside the gene matches. Germline CDR1 reads SQVTM; CDR2 reads ANQGSEA. This CDR3 reads CSVEITDRESGANVLTF. CDR3 bases: TGCAGCGTTGAAATAACGGACAGGGAGTCTGGGGCCAACGTCCTGACTTTC.

By proportion, this clonotype is medium-sized. One end of the junction varies from germline; a read error may be responsible. The chain is built from TRBV29-1 and TRBJ2-1; TRBD2 matches 8 bases. The CDR3 is made up of 11 amino acids. Germline CDR1 reads SQVTM; CDR2 reads ANQGSEA. The CDR3: CSAGEVGLGLF. CDR3 DNA sequence: TGCAGCGCCGGGGAAGTGGGACTAGGGCTCTTC.

This clonotype was seen repeatedly, ten times or more. The chain employs TRBV6-5 and TRBJ2-7; 7 nucleotides agree with TRBD1. The junction had 3 bases not matched to a gene; V was cut back by 4 bases and J by 0 bases. Germline V lookup: CDR1 MNHEY, CDR2 SVGAGI. The CDR3 covers 14 residues. The CDR3 DNA sequence: TGTGCCAGCAGTTCAGGGGGAAGCTCCTACGAGCAGTACTTC. Translating it yields CASSSGGSSYEQYF.

The V gene is TRBV29-1, the J gene TRBJ1-1; perhaps TRBD1 as D (5 bases). CDR1 is SQVTM and CDR2 is ANQGSEA in the germline V gene. CDR3 length: 15 amino acids. V lost 0 bases, J lost 1 base, and 12 bases lay in between. CDR3 sequence reads: CSVEDRVGANTEAFF. The CDR3 DNA follows: TGCAGCGTTGAAGATAGGGTAGGGGCGAACACTGAAGCTTTCTTT.

The V and J genes are TRBV9 and TRBJ1-4, with 9 bases lining up with TRBD1. Germline lookup yields CDR1 SGDLS and CDR2 YYNGEE. V was clipped by 3 bases and J by 13 bases; unmatched bases: 7. CDR3 size: 13 residues. CDR3 protein: CASSEGTGNGLFF. As DNA, the CDR3 is TGTGCCAGCAGCGAGGGGACAGGGAACGGACTGTTTTTT. Based on the CDR3 plus reference TRBV9 and TRBJ1-4, the full variable domain is DSGVTQTPKHLITATGQRVTLRCSPRSGDLSVYWYQQSLDQGLQFLIQYYNGEERAKGNILERFSAQQFPDLHSELNLSSLELGDSALYFCASSEGTGNGLFFGSGTQLSVL.

The rearrangement joins TRBV20-1 to TRBJ2-7, with D possibly matching TRBD2 (5 bases). Trimming removed 6 bases at V and 3 bases at J, with 27 bases between. The CDR3 is 17 residues long. Germline loops: CDR1 DFQATT, CDR2 SNEGSKA (reference sequence). This chain's CDR3 is CSAFPPAGRPPLYEQYF. The CDR3 DNA is TGCAGTGCCTTCCCGCCCGCGGGCCGGCCACCCCTCTACGAGCAGTACTTC.

The chain employs TRBV20-1 and TRBJ2-7, with TRBD2 matching 7 bases. Losses at the gene ends were 6 bases for V and 1 base for J; bases not matched to a gene: 6. This CDR3 comprises 13 residues. Germline CDR1 and CDR2: DFQATT and SNEGSKA (reference sequence). In nucleotides, the CDR3 is TGCAGTGCGAGGCGGGAGAGGTCCTACGAGCAGTACTTC. This sequence encodes CSARRERSYEQYF.

This rearrangement joins TRBV9 to TRBJ2-2; 10 bases align to TRBD2. Germline loops: CDR1 SGDLS, CDR2 YYNGEE. CDR3 size: 16 residues. V lost 4 bases and J lost 5; bases outside the gene matches: 8. The CDR3 bases are TGTGCCAGCAGCCTAGAAGGACTAGCGGCAACCGGGGAGCTGTTTTTT. It is translated as CASSLEGLAATGELFF.

The chain recombines TRBV10-3 with TRBJ2-2; 8 bases are a match to TRBD1. Germline values: CDR1 ENHRY, CDR2 SYGVKD. There are 15 residues in the CDR3. The V and J ends lost 9 bases and 2 bases, in that order; junction bases with no gene match: 8. CDR3 region: CAILTGTGNTGELFF. CDR3 coding DNA: TGTGCCATACTTACCGGGACAGGTAACACCGGGGAGCTGTTTTTT.